The source of this T cell receptor (beta chain) is a study of blood T cell repertoires in COVID-19. Across the study: Material from acute and convalescent COVID-19 was sourced from the United States, Italy and Spain. PBMCs, B-cell-depleted T cells, or T cells provided the cDNA or gDNA that made up the material.

CDR3 length: 16 amino acids. With 1 base removed from V and 0 bases from J, the gap between germline ends came to 13 bases. Germline CDR1 and CDR2: LGHNA and YNFKEQ. This clone is a singleton in its sample. Per the study methods: Amplifying reference gene primers gave estimates of nucleated cell counts. Generated by immunoSEQ multiplex PCR, the TCRdb table keeps only in-frame clones and is missing some. V, J and clone size are those of that table, while D and trimming were read from the DNA. In the table there are tens of thousands of clones, 75% to 90% of which are singletons. The sample consisted of peripheral blood. The chain has TRBV4-2 and TRBJ2-7; D uncertain. This receptor was identified in a man aged 50 to 60 with active COVID-19. This chain's CDR3 is CASSQVPPLSSYEQYF. The CDR3 nucleotides are TGTGCCAGCAGCCAAGTCCCTCCCCTAAGCTCCTACGAGCAGTACTTC.